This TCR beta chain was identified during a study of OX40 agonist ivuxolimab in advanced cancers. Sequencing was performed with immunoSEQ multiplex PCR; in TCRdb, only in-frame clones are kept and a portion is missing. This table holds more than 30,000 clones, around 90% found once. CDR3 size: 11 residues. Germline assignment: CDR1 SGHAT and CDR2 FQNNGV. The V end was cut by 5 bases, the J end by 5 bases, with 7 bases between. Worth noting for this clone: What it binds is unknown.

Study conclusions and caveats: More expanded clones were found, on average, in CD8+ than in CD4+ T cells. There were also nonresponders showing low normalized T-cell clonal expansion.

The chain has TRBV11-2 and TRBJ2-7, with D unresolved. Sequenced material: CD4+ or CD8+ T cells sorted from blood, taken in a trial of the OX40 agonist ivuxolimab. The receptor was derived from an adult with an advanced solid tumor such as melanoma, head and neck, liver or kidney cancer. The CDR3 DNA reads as TGTGCCAGCAGCCTACAGAACGAGCAGTACTTC. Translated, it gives CASSLQNEQYF.